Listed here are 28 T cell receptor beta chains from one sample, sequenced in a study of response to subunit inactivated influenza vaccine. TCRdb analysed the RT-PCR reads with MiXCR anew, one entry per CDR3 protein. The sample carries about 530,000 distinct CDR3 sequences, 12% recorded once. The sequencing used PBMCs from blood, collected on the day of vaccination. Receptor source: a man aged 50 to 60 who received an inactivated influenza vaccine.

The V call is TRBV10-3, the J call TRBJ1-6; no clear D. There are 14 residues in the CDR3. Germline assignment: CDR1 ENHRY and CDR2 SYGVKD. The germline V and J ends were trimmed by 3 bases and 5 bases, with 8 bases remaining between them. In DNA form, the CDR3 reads TGTGCCATCAGTGAAGGAACAGATAATTCACCCCTCCACTTT. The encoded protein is CAISEGTDNSPLHF.

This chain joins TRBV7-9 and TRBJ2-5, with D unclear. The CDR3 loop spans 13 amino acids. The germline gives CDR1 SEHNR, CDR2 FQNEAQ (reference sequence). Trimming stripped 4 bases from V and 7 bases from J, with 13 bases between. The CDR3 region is CASSSIPIGTQYF. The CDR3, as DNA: TGTGCCAGCAGCTCTATCCCTATTGGGACCCAGTACTTC.

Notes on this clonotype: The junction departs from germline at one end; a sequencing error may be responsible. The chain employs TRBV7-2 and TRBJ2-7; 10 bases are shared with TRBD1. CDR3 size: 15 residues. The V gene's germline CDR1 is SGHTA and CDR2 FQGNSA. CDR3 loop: CAGSKPPGTGAEQYF. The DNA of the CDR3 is TGTGCCGGCAGCAAACCACCCGGGACAGGGGCCGAGCAGTACTTC.

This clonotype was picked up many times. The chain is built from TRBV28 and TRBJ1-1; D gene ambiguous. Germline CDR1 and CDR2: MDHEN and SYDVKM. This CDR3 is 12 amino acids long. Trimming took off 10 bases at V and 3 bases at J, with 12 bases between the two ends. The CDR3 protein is CATRLRDTEAFF. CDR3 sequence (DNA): TGTGCCACCCGCCTTCGGGACACTGAAGCTTTCTTT.

Here the CDR3 reads CASSYRVGQGYEQYF. CDR3 in DNA: TGTGCCAGCAGTTACCGTGTAGGACAGGGGTACGAGCAGTACTTC. The J gene is TRBJ2-7, the V gene TRBV12-3 or TRBV12-4; 9 nucleotides align to TRBD1. The ends lost 4 bases at V and 4 bases at J; junction bases unmatched: 8. The CDR3 is made up of 15 amino acids.

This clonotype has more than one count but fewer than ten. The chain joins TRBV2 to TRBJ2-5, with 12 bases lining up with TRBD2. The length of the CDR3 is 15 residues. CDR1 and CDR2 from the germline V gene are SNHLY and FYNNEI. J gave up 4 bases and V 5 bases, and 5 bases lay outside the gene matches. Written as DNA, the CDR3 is TGTGCCAGCAGTACCGGGACTAGCGGGCTAGAGACCCAGTACTTC. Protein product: CASSTGTSGLETQYF.

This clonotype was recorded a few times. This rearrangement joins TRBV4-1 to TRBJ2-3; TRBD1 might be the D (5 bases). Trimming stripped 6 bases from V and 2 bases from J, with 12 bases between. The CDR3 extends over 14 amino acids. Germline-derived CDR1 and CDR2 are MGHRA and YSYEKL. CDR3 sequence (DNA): TGCGCCAGCAGTTTTGGACAACTCACAGATACGCAGTATTTT. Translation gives CASSFGQLTDTQYF.

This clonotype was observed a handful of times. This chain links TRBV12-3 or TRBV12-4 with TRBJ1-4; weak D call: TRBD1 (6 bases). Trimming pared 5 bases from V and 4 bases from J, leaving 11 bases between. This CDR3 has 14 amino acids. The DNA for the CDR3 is TGTGCCAGCAGTCAAGACAGGCATAATGAAAAACTGTTTTTT. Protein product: CASSQDRHNEKLFF.

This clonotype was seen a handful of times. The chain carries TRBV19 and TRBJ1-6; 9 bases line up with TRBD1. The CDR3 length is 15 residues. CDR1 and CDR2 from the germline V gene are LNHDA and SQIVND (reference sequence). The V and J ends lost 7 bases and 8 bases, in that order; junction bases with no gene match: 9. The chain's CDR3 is CASTPDRGSHSPLHF. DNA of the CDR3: TGTGCCAGTACCCCGGACAGGGGTTCCCATTCACCCCTCCACTTT.

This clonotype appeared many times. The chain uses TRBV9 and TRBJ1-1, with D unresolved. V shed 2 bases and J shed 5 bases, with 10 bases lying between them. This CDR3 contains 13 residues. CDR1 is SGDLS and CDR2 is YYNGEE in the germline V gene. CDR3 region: CASSVTWSTEAFF. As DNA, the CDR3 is TGTGCCAGCAGCGTCACATGGAGTACTGAAGCTTTCTTT.

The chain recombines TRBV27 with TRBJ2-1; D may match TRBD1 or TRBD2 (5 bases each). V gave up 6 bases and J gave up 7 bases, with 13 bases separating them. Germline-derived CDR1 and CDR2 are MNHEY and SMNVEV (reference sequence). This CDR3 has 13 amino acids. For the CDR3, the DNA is TGTGCCAGCAGGGGGGAGCGACTAAATGAGCAGTTCTTC. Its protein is CASRGERLNEQFF.

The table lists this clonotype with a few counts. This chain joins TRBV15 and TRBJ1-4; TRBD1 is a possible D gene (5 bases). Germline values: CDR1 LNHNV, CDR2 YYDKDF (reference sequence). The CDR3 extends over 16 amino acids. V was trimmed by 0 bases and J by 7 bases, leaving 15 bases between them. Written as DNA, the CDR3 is TGTGCCACCAGCAGAGATACGGTACAGGTTGGTGAAAAACTGTTTTTT. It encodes CATSRDTVQVGEKLFF.

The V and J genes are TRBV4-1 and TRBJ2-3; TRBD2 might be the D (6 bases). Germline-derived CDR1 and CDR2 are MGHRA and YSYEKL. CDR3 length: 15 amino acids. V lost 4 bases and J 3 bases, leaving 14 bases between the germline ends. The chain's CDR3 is CASSLQVAVTDTQYF. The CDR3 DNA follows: TGCGCCAGCAGCCTACAAGTAGCGGTTACAGATACGCAGTATTTT.

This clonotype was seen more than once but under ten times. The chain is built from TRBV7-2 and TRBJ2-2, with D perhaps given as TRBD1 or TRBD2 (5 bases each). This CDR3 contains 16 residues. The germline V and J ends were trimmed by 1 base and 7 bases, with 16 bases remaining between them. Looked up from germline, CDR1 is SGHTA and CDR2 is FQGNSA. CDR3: CASSLGGAGGVGELFF. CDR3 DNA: TGTGCCAGCAGCTTAGGAGGGGCTGGTGGTGTCGGGGAGCTGTTTTTT.

The CDR3 coding sequence is TGTGCCAGCAGTATGACAGGGGTCCTTTCTGGGGCCAACGTCCTGACTTTC. As protein: CASSMTGVLSGANVLTF. The chain carries TRBV6-1 and TRBJ2-6; TRBD1 matches at 8 bases. V lost 5 bases, J lost 1 base, and 7 bases stayed unmatched. CDR3 length equals 17 residues. The V gene's germline CDR1 is MNHNS and CDR2 SASEGT.

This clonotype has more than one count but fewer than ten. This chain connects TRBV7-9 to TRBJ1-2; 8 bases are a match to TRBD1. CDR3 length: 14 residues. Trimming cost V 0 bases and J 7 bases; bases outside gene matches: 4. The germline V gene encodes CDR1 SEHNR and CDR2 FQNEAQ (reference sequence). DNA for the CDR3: TGTGCCAGCAGCTTAGCGGGACAGGTTTCTGGCTACACCTTC. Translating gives CASSLAGQVSGYTF.

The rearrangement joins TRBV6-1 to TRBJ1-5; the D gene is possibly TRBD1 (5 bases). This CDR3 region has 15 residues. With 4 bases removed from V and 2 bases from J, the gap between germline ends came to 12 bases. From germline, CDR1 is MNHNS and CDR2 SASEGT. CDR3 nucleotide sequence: TGTGCCAGCAGTGCGGGGGAAATGGGCAATCAGCCCCAGCATTTT. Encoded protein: CASSAGEMGNQPQHF.

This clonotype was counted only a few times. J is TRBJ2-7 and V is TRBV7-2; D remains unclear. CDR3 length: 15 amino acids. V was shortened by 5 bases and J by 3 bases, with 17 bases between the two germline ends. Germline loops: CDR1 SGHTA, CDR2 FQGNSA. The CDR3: CASSEVIGLLYEQYF. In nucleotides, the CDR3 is TGTGCCAGCAGCGAGGTCATAGGGCTCCTCTACGAGCAGTACTTC.

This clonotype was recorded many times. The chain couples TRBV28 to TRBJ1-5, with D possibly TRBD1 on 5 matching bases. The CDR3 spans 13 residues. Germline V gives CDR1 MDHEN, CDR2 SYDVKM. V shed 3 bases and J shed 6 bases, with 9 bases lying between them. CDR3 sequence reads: CASSFEGTQPQHF. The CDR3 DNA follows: TGTGCCAGCAGTTTTGAGGGGACTCAGCCCCAGCATTTT. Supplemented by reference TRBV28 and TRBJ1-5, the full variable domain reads DVKVTQSSRYLVKRTGEKVFLECVQDMDHENMFWYRQDPGLGLRLIYFSYDVKMKEKGDIPEGYSVSREKKERFSLILESASTNQTSMYLCASSFEGTQPQHFGDGTRLSIL.

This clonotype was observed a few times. This chain's CDR3 is CASSKLRWTGKGSQPQHF. For the CDR3, the DNA is TGTGCCAGCAGCAAATTGCGGTGGACAGGGAAGGGATCTCAGCCCCAGCATTTT. The chain employs TRBV21-1 and TRBJ1-5; TRBD1, the D gene given by the table, was not confirmed from the DNA. TRBV21-1 is recorded as a pseudogene. CDR3 length: 18 residues.

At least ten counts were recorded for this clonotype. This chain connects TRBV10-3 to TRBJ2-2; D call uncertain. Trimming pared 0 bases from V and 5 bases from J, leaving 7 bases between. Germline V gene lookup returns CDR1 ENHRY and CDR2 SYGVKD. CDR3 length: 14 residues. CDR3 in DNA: TGTGCCATCAGTGAGTCGGTCCCAACCGGGGAGCTGTTTTTT. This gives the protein CAISESVPTGELFF.

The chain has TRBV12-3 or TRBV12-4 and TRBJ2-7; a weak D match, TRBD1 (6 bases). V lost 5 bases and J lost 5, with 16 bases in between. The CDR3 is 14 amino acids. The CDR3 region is CASSTATGFNEQYF. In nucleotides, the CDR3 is TGTGCCAGCAGTACCGCCACAGGGTTCAACGAGCAGTACTTC.

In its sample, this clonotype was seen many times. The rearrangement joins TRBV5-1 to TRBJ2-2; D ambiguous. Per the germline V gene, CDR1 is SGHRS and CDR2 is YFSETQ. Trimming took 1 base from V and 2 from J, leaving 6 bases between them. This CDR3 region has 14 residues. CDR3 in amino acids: CASSLRTNTGELFF. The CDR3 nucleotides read TGCGCCAGCAGCTTGCGCACTAACACCGGGGAGCTGTTTTTT.

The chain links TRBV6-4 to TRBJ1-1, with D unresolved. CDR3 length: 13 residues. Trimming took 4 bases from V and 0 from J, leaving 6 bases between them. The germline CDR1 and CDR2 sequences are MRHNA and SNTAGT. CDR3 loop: CASSVRLNTEAFF. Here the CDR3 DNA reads TGTGCCAGCAGTGTCCGCCTGAACACTGAAGCTTTCTTT.

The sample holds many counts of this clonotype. CDR3: CASSYSYNEQFF. In DNA form, the CDR3 reads TGTGCCAGCAGTTATTCGTACAATGAGCAGTTCTTC. The V gene is TRBV6-2 or TRBV6-3, the J gene TRBJ2-1; the D is unclear. Per germline, CDR1 MNHEY and CDR2 SVGEGT. Trimming left V 3 bases short and J 4 bases short, with 4 bases between. The CDR3 runs 12 residues.

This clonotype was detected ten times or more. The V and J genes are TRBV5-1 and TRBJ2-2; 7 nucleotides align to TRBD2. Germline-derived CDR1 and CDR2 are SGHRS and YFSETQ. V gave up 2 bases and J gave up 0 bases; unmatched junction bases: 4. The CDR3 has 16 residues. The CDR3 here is CASSLTSDTNTGELFF. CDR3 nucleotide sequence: TGCGCCAGCAGCTTAACTAGCGATACGAACACCGGGGAGCTGTTTTTT.

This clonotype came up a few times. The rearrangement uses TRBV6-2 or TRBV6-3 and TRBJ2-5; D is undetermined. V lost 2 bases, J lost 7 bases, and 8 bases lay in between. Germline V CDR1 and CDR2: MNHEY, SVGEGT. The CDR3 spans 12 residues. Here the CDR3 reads CASSYAFGTQYF. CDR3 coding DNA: TGTGCCAGCAGTTACGCATTCGGGACCCAGTACTTC.

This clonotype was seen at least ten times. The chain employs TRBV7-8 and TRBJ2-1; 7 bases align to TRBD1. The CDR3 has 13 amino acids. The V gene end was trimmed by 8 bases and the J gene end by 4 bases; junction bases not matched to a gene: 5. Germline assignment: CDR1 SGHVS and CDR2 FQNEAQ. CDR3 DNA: TGTGCCAGCGGACAGGAAAGTTACAATGAGCAGTTCTTC. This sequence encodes CASGQESYNEQFF.